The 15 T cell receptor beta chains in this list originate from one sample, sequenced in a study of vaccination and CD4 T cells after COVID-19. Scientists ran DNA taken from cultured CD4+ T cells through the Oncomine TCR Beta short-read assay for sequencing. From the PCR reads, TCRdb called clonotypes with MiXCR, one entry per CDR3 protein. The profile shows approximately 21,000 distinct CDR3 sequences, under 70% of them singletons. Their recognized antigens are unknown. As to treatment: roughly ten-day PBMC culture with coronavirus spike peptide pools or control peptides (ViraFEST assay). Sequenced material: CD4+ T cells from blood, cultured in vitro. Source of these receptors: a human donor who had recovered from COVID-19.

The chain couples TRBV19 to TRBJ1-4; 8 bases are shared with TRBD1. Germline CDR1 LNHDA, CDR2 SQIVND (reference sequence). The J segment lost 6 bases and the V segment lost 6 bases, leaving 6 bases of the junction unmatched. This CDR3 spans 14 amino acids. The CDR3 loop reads CASSSRGRDEKLFF. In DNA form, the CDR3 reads TGTGCCAGTAGCTCCAGGGGGCGCGATGAAAAACTGTTTTTT.

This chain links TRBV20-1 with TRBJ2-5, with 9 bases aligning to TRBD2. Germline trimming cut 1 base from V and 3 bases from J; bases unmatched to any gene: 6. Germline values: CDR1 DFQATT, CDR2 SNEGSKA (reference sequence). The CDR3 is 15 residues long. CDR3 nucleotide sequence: TGCAGTGCTAGAGGAGCAGCTAGCGGGGAAGAGACCCAGTACTTC. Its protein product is CSARGAASGEETQYF.

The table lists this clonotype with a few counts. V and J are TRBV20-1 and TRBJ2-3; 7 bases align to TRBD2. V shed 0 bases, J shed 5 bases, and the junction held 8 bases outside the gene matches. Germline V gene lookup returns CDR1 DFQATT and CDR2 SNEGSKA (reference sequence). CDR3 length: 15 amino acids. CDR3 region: CSARDVGGGIDTQYF. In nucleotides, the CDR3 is TGCAGTGCTAGAGATGTCGGCGGGGGTATAGATACGCAGTATTTT.

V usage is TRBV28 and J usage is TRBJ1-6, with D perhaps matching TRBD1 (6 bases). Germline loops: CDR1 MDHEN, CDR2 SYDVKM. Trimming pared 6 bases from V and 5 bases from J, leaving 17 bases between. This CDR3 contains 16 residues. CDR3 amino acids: CASRPSGAEDNSPLHF. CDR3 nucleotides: TGTGCCAGCAGGCCCTCGGGGGCAGAGGATAATTCACCCCTCCACTTT.

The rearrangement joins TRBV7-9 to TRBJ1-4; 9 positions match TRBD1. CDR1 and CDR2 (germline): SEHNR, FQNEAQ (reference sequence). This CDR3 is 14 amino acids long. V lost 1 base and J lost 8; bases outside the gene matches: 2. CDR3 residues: CASSLVGTGEKLFF. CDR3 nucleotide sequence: TGTGCCAGCAGCTTAGTAGGGACAGGGGAAAAACTGTTTTTT.

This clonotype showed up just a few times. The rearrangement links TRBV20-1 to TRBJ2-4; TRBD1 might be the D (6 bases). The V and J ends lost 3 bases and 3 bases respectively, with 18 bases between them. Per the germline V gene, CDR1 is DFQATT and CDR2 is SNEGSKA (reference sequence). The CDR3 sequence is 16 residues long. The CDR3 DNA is TGCAGTGCTAGGCATAACAGGGTTTCACACAAAAACATTCAGTACTTC. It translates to CSARHNRVSHKNIQYF.

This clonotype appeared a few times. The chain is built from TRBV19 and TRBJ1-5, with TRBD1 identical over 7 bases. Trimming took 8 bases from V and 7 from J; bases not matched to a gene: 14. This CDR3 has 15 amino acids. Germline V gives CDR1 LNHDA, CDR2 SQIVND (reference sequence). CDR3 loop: CASRGGDRAGQPQHF. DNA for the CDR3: TGTGCCAGTCGAGGAGGTGACAGGGCAGGGCAGCCCCAGCATTTT.

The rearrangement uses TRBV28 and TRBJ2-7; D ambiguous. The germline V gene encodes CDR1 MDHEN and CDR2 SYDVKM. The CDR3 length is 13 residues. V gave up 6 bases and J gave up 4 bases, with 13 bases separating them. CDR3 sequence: CASSFMDPYEQYF. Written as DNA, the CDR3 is TGTGCCAGCAGCTTCATGGACCCTTACGAGCAGTACTTC.

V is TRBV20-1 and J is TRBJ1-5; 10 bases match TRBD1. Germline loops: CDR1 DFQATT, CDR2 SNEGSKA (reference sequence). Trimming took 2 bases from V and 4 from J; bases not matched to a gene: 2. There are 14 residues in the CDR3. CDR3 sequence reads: CSARRDRGNQPQHF. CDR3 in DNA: TGCAGTGCTAGAAGGGACAGGGGTAATCAGCCCCAGCATTTT.

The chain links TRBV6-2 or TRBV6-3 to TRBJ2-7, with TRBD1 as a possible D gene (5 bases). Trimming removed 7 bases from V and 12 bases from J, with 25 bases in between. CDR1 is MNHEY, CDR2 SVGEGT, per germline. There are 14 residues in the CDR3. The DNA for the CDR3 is TGTGCCAGCACAGGACACCCCCTCTCGCACCCCGGGTACTTC. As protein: CASTGHPLSHPGYF.

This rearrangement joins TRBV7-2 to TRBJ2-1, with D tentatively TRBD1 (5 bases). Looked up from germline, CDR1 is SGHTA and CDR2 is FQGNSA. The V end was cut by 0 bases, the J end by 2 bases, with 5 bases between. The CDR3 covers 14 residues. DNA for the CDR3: TGTGCCAGCAGCTTAGCAGGGGCCTACAATGAGCAGTTCTTC. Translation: CASSLAGAYNEQFF.

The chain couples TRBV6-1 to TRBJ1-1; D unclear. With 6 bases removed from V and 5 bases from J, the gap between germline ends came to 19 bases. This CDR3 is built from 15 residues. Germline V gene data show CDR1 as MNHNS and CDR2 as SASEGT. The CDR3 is CASSPVVIGRTEAFF. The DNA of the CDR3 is TGTGCCAGCAGCCCCGTGGTTATAGGCAGAACTGAAGCTTTCTTT.

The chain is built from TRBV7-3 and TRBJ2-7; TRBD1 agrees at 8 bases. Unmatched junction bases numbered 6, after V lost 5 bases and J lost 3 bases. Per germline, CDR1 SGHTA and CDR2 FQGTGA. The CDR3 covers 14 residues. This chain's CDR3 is CASSPRTGCYEQYF. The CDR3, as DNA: TGTGCCAGCAGCCCTAGGACAGGGTGCTACGAGCAGTACTTC.

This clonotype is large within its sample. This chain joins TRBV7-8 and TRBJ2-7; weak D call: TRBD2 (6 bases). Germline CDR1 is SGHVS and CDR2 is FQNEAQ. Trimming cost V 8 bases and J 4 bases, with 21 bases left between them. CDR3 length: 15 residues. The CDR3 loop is CASGHNSGGGYEQYF. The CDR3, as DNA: TGTGCCAGCGGTCATAATAGCGGCGGCGGTTACGAGCAGTACTTC. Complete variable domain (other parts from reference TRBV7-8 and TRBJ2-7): GAGVSQSPRYKVAKRGQDVALRCDPISGHVSLFWYQQALGQGPEFLTYFQNEAQLDKSGLPSDRFFAERPEGSVSTLKIQRTQQEDSAVYLCASGHNSGGGYEQYFGPGTRLTVT.

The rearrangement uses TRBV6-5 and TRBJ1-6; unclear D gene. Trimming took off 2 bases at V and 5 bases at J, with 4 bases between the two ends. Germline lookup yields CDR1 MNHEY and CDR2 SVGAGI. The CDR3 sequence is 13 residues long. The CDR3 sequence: CASSYQHNSPLHF. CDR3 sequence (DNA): TGTGCCAGCAGTTACCAGCATAATTCACCCCTCCACTTT.